One sample yielded the 8 T cell receptor beta chains listed below, sequenced in a study of PD-1 blockade in classical Hodgkin lymphoma. In every patient, relapse followed autologous stem cell transplantation, while exposure to brentuximab vedotin differed. Only in-frame clones appear in the TCRdb table, and some are missing; sequencing was by immunoSEQ multiplex PCR. The sample yields more than 70,000 clones, 80% to 95% seen once. The starting material was peripheral blood mononuclear cells (PBMCs), obtained before the second cycle of nivolumab. The receptors were gathered from a human donor with classical Hodgkin lymphoma.

This rearrangement joins TRBV6-1 to TRBJ1-1; 8 bases are shared with TRBD1. The ends lost 6 bases at V and 1 base at J; junction bases unmatched: 4. This CDR3 contains 14 residues. Germline CDR1 reads MNHNS; CDR2 reads SASEGT. The CDR3 is CASRGGTGNTEAFF. CDR3 bases: TGTGCCAGCAGAGGTGGGACAGGGAACACTGAAGCTTTCTTT.

The genes are TRBV14 and TRBJ2-1, with 7 bases lining up with TRBD2. With V trimmed by 1 base and J by 2 bases, 2 bases remained unmatched. This CDR3 spans 15 amino acids. Looked up from germline, CDR1 is SGHDN and CDR2 is FVKESK. CDR3 DNA: TGTGCCAGCAGCCAAGTCCTAGCGGCCTACAATGAGCAGTTCTTC. This gives the protein CASSQVLAAYNEQFF.

CDR3 in DNA: TGTGCCAGCAGAGCCCAACCGGGACATAATTATCAGCCCCAGCATTTT. Its translation is CASRAQPGHNYQPQHF. This chain connects TRBV27 to TRBJ1-5; perhaps TRBD1 as D (6 bases). Looked up from germline, CDR1 is MNHEY and CDR2 is SMNVEV (reference sequence). This CDR3 has 16 amino acids. V was clipped by 6 bases and J by 5 bases, with 20 bases between them.

This clone was found once. J is TRBJ2-2 and V is TRBV19; TRBD1 aligns across 7 bases. CDR3 length: 15 amino acids. The V gene's germline CDR1 is LNHDA and CDR2 SQIVND (reference sequence). Trimming took 6 bases from V and 5 from J; bases not matched to a gene: 9. CDR3 amino acids: CASRTWDRMTGELFF. CDR3 nucleotide sequence: TGTGCCAGTAGGACCTGGGACAGAATGACCGGGGAGCTGTTTTTT.

The rearrangement uses TRBV19 and TRBJ1-1; D call uncertain. Germline loops: CDR1 LNHDA, CDR2 SQIVND (reference sequence). This CDR3 comprises 13 residues. V lost 5 bases and J 5 bases, leaving 12 bases between the germline ends. As DNA, the CDR3 is TGTGCCAGTAGTTTGGTGTTTACAACTGAAGCTTTCTTT. Translating gives CASSLVFTTEAFF. Based on the CDR3 plus reference TRBV19 and TRBJ1-1, the full variable domain is DGGITQSPKYLFRKEGQNVTLSCEQNLNHDAMYWYRQDPGQGLRLIYYSQIVNDFQKGDIAEGYSVSREKKESFPLTVTSAQKNPTAFYLCASSLVFTTEAFFGQGTRLTVV.

The chain couples TRBV6-1 to TRBJ2-7, with D possibly being TRBD1 or TRBD2 (5 bases each). The CDR3 covers 15 residues. Per the germline V gene, CDR1 is MNHNS and CDR2 is SASEGT. Deletions cut 3 bases from V and 5 bases from J, with 17 bases between. The CDR3 bases are TGTGCCAGCAGTGATGGGACGGGCAAGAGGGACGAGCAGTACTTC. Translation gives CASSDGTGKRDEQYF.

CDR3 protein: CASSLAFRGNYGYTF. CDR3 bases: TGTGCCAGCAGCTTGGCTTTTAGAGGGAACTATGGCTACACCTTC. V and J are TRBV5-6 and TRBJ1-2; D is unclear. The CDR3 extends over 15 amino acids. The V end was cut by 0 bases, the J end by 2 bases, with 11 bases between. The germline V gene has CDR1 SGHDT and CDR2 YYEEEE.

The V call is TRBV6-1, the J call TRBJ2-1; 8 positions match TRBD2. The junction had 10 bases not matched to a gene; V was cut back by 6 bases and J by 0 bases. Per germline, CDR1 MNHNS and CDR2 SASEGT. This CDR3 is 17 amino acids long. CDR3 sequence reads: CASSEPPGLVSYNEQFF. The DNA of the CDR3 is TGTGCCAGCAGCGAACCTCCGGGACTAGTCTCCTACAATGAGCAGTTCTTC.